Sequencing of this TCR beta chain was carried out in a study of shared clonotypes between healthy human individuals. For the study at large: Ranging from 18 to 49 in age, donors were two women and a few men.

The CDR3 length is 12 residues. V lost 7 bases and J lost 5, with 8 bases in between. In germline, CDR1 is PRHDT, CDR2 FYEKMQ (reference sequence). Naive CD8 cells lacked CD45RO, underwent positive selection for CCR7 and left out terminally differentiated effector memory CD45RA+ cells. All of the donors resided in Nashville, Tennessee, and each was a Caucasian adult. The assay was immunoSEQ multiplex PCR, and TCRdb's table has in-frame clones only and misses some. The data hold about 2 million clones, with approximately 95% observed a single time. The source material was naive CD8+ T cells sorted from blood. The receptor was isolated from a man younger than 35 in good health. The rearrangement uses TRBV13 and TRBJ2-2; no firm D call. CDR3 bases: TGTGCCAGCATCATAGGGACCGGGGAGCTGTTTTTT. It encodes CASIIGTGELFF.